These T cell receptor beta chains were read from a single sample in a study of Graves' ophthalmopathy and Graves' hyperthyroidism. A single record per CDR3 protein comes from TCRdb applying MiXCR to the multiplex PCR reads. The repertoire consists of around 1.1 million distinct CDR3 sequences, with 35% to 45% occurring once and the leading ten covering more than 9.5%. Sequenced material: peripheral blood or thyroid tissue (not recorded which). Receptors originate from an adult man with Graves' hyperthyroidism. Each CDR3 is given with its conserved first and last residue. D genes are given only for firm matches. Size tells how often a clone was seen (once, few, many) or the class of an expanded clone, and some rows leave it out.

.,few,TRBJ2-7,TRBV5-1,CASGLGANYEQYF,TGCGCCAGCGGCCTAGGGGCCAACTACGAGCAGTACTTC
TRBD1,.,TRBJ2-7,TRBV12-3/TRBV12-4,CASSYRQGISYEQYF,TGTGCCAGCAGTTATAGACAGGGGATATCCTACGAGCAGTACTTC
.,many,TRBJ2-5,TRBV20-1,CSARVLGQETQYF,TGCAGTGCTAGAGTCCTGGGCCAAGAGACCCAGTACTTC
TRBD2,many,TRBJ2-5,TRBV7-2,CASSLARFAGGSQETQYF,TGTGCCAGCAGCTTAGCGCGGTTCGCGGGGGGGAGCCAAGAGACCCAGTACTTC
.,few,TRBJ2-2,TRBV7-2,CASSPPGPKTGELFF,TGTGCCAGCAGTCCTCCGGGACCCAAAACCGGGGAGCTGTTTTTT
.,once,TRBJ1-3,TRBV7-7,CASSEADTIYF,TGTGCCAGCAGTGAAGCGGACACCATATATTTT
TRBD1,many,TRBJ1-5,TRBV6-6,CASSETGAAPQHF,TGTGCCAGCAGTGAGACAGGGGCGGCGCCCCAGCATTTT
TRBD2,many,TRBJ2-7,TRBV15,CATSRVSGDSYEQYF,TGTGCCACCAGCAGAGTTAGCGGGGACTCCTACGAGCAGTACTTC
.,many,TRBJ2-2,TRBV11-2,CASSLGSQNTGELFF,TGTGCCAGCAGCTTAGGATCGCAAAACACCGGGGAGCTGTTTTTT
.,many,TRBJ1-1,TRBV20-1,CSAPSHGEAFF,TGCAGTGCCCCCAGCCATGGTGAAGCTTTCTTT
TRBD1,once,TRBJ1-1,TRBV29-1,CSVAKGGVAFF,TGCAGCGTTGCGAAAGGGGGCGTAGCTTTCTTT
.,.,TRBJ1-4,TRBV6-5,CASSYFGPTTNEKLFF,TGTGCCAGCAGTTACTTTGGACCTACAACTAATGAAAAACTGTTTTTT
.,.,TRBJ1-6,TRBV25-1,CASSESRTVYNSPLHF,TGTGCCAGCAGTGAATCCAGGACGGTTTATAATTCACCCCTCCACTTT
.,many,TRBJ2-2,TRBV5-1,CASSLSGARNTGELFF,TGCGCCAGCAGCTTGTCAGGGGCGCGAAACACCGGGGAGCTGTTTTTT